This T cell receptor (beta chain) is drawn from a study of radiation and T cells in renal cell carcinoma. Findings and limits, study-wide: Baseline intratumoral clonotype presence is unknown without pretreatment biopsies. From baseline, blood top tumor clonotypes peaked at 2 weeks post-radiation.

The data were produced by immunoSEQ multiplex PCR, yet TCRdb's version contains in-frame clones alone and is incomplete. The data contain 110,000 to 150,000 clones, 75% to 90% of them singletons. Trimming cost V 10 bases and J 3 bases; bases outside gene matches: 12. Germline loops: CDR1 SEHNR, CDR2 FQNEAQ (reference sequence). The CDR3 spans 14 residues. In regard to this clone: Its antigen is undetermined.

Documented time point: baseline pretreatment blood. Stated treatment: 15 Gy SBRT to primary tumor, nephrectomy 4 weeks later. Serial blood draws occurred at baseline and 2 and 4 weeks post-SBRT. This renal cell carcinoma was of the clear cell type. Sequenced material: blood, taken from a patient whose treatment included radiotherapy and nephrectomy. The chain couples TRBV7-9 to TRBJ2-7; 7 bases match TRBD1. This sequence was found in a woman between 50 and 59 years old with renal cell carcinoma. CDR3 sequence reads: CAIAAGTAIYEQYF. The DNA of the CDR3 is TGTGCCATCGCCGCCGGGACAGCGATCTACGAGCAGTACTTC. The full variable domain, in which reference TRBV7-9 and TRBJ2-7 provide the parts outside the CDR3, is DTGVSQNPRHKITKRGQNVTFRCDPISEHNRLYWYRQTLGQGPEFLTYFQNEAQLEKSRLLSDRFSAERPKGSFSTLEIQRTEQGDSAMYLCAIAAGTAIYEQYFGPGTRLTVT.